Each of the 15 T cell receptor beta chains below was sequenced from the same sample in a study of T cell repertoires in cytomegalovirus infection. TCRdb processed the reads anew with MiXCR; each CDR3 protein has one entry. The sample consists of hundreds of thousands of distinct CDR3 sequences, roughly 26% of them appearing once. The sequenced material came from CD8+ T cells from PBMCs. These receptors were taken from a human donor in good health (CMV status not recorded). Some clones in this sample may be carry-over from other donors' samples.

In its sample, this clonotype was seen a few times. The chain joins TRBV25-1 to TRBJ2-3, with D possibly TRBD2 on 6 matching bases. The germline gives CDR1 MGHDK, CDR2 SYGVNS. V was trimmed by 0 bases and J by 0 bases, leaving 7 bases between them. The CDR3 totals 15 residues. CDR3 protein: CASSEYGGSTDTQYF. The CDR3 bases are TGTGCCAGCAGTGAATATGGGGGGAGCACAGATACGCAGTATTTT.

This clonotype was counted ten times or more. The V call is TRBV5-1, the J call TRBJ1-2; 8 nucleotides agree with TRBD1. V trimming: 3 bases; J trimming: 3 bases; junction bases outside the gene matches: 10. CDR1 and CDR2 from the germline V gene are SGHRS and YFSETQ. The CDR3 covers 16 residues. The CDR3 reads CASSSSDREFDYGYTF. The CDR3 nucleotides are TGCGCCAGCAGCTCTTCGGACAGGGAGTTCGACTATGGCTACACCTTC.

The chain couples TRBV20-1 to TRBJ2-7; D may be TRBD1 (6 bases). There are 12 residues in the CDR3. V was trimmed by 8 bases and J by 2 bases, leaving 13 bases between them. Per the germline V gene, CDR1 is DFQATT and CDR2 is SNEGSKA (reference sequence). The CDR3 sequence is CSPTDRTYEQYV. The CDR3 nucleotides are TGCAGTCCAACCGACAGGACCTACGAGCAGTACGTC.

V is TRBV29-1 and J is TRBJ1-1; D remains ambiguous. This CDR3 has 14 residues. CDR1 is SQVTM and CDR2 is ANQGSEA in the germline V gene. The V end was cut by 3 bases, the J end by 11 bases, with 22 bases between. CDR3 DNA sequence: TGCAGCGTTGATCGGCAGGCAATGCCCGTAACGGCTTTCTTT. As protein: CSVDRQAMPVTAFF.

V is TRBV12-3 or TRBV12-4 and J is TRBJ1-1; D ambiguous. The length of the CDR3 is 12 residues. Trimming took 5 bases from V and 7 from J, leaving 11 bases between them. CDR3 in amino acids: CASSTSWVEAFF. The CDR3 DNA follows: TGTGCCAGCAGTACCAGTTGGGTTGAAGCTTTCTTT.

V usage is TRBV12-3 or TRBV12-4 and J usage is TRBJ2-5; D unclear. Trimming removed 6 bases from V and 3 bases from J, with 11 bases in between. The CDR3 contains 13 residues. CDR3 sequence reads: CASRSPREETQYF. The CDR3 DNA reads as TGTGCCAGCAGATCCCCACGAGAAGAGACCCAGTACTTC.

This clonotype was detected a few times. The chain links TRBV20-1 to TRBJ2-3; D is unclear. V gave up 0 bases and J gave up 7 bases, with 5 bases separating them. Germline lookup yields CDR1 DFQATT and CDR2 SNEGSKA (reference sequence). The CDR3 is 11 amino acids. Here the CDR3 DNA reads TGCAGTGCTAGAGATGGAAATACGCAGTATTTT. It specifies CSARDGNTQYF.

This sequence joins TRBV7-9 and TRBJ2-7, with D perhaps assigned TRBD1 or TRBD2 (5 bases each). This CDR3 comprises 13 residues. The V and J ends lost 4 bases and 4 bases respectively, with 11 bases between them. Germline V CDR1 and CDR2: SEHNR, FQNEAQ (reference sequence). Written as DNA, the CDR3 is TGTGCCAGCAGCTCAATCGGGACGTACGAGCAGTACGTC. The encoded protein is CASSSIGTYEQYV.

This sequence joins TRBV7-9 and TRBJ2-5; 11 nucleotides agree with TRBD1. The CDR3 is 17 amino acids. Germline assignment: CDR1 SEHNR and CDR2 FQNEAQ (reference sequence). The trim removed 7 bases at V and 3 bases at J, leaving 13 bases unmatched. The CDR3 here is CASNSSSRGQGEETQYF. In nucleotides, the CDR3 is TGTGCCAGCAACTCAAGCTCAAGGGGACAGGGGGAAGAGACCCAGTACTTC.

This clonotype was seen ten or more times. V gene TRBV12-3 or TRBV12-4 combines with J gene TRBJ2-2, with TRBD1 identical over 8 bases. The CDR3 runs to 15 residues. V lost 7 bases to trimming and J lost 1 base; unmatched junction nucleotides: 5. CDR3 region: CASMFGTGNTGELFF. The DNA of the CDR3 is TGTGCCAGCATGTTTGGGACAGGGAACACCGGGGAGCTGTTTTTT.

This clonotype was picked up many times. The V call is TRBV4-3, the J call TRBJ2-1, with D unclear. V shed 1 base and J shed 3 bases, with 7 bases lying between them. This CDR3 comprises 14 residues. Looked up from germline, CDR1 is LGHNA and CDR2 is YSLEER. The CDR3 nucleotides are TGCGCCAGCAGCCAAGCGGGCCACTACAATGAGCAGTTCTTC. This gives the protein CASSQAGHYNEQFF.

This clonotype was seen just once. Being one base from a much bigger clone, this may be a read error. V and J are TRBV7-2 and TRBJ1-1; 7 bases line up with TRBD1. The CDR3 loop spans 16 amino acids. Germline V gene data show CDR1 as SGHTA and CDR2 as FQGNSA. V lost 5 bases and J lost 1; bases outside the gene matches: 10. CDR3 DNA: TGTGCCAGCAGCCCATTCTACAGGGGACAGAACACTGAAGCTTTCTTT. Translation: CASSPFYRGQNTEAFF.

This chain's CDR3 is CASSPGSPYEQYV. The CDR3 DNA is TGTGCCAGCAGCCCCGGTAGTCCCTACGAGCAGTACGTC. The genes are TRBV28 and TRBJ2-7; D is unresolved. Germline V gene sequence: CDR1 MDHEN, CDR2 SYDVKM. There are 13 residues in the CDR3. Trimming pared 6 bases from V and 2 bases from J, leaving 11 bases between.

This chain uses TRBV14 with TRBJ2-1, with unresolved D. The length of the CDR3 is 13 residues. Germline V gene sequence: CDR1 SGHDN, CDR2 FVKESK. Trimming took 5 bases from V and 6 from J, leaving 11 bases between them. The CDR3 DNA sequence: TGTGCCAGCAGCTCATATCGGTTCAATGAGCAGTTCTTC. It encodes CASSSYRFNEQFF.

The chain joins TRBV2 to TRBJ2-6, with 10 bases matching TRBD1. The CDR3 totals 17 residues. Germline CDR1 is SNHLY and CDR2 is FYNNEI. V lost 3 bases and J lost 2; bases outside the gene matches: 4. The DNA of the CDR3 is TGTGCCAGCAGTGAGGAGACAGGGGGCGCTGGGGCCAACGTCCTGACTTTC. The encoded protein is CASSEETGGAGANVLTF.